This T cell receptor (beta chain) was captured by sequencing in a study of T cell responses to AZD1222 COVID-19 vaccine. Overall study findings and caveats: Among AZD1222 vaccinees, only six were seropositive at baseline. Unmutated regions of variants are reportedly targeted by nearly half of spike-specific TCRs. Spike-wide coverage was observed for vaccine-associated CD4 TCRs, with dominant responses at 160-218 and 743-854. White British people made up most donors, females outnumbered males, and clonal diversity was possibly underestimated.

As for this clone: Its antigen is still unknown.

Generated by immunoSEQ multiplex PCR, the TCRdb table keeps only in-frame clones and is missing some. In the table there are approximately 150,000 clones, 80% to 90% of which are singletons. Sequenced here: peripheral blood, sampled on day 0 of AZD1222 vaccination. The receptor was derived from an adult in good health.

CDR3 DNA sequence: TGTGCCACCGAGGGTCAAAGAACGAACGAGCAGTACTTC. It specifies CATEGQRTNEQYF. The V and J genes are TRBV19 and TRBJ2-7; a weak D match, TRBD2 (5 bases). With 10 bases removed from V and 5 bases from J, the gap between germline ends came to 18 bases. Germline CDR1 LNHDA, CDR2 SQIVND (reference sequence). The length of the CDR3 is 13 residues.